This T cell receptor (beta chain) derives from a study of cytomegalovirus exposure and HLA in healthy donors. Study outcomes and limitations: Only CMV serostatus was available as immune exposure information. Specific recognition of CMV antigens was confirmed in vitro for a few chains (all CMV-associated).

Notes on this clone: Its antigen is not identified.

Trimming cost V 2 bases and J 3 bases, with 9 bases left between them. CDR1 is SGHDN, CDR2 FVKESK, per germline. CDR3 size: 14 residues. Use of 60 Vbeta and 13 Jbeta primers characterized the PCR. Using immunoSEQ multiplex PCR, the repertoire was profiled, and TCRdb retains in-frame clones only, with some absent. The sample records 100,000 or so clones, nearly 80% being singletons. V and J are TRBV14 and TRBJ2-3; D is possibly TRBD1 (5 bases). The TCR comes from a man younger than 45 in good health and CMV-seronegative. Specimen: PBMCs. The CDR3 DNA follows: TGTGCCAGCAGCCAAATGTCAGGGACAGATACGCAGTATTTT. Encoded protein: CASSQMSGTDTQYF.